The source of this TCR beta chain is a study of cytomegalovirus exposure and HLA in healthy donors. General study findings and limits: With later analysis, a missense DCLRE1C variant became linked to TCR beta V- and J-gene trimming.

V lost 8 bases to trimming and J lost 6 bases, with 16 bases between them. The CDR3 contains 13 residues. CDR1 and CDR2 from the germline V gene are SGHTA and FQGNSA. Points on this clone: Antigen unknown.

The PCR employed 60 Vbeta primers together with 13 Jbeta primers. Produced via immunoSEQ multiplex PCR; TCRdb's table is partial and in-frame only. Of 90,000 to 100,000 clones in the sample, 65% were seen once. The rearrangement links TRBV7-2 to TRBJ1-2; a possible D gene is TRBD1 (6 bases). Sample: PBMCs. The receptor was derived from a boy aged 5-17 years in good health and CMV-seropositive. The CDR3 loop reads CASGEGVGDGYTF. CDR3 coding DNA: TGTGCCAGCGGCGAGGGGGTAGGAGATGGCTACACCTTC.